This entry lists 18 T cell receptor beta chains sequenced from one sample in a study of cytomegalovirus exposure and HLA in healthy donors. The PCR was carried out with 60 Vbeta primers and 13 Jbeta primers. Repertoires were generated with immunoSEQ multiplex PCR, while TCRdb's copy carries only in-frame clones and drops some. The table has 150,000 to 200,000 clones, about 80% seen once. The specimen was PBMCs. The source is a girl aged 5-17 years in good health and CMV-seropositive.

The J gene is TRBJ2-3, the V gene TRBV14; D not resolved. V dropped 4 bases and J dropped 0 bases, with 11 bases sitting between them. The CDR3 runs 15 residues. Per germline, CDR1 SGHDN and CDR2 FVKESK. CDR3 sequence: CASSPLLLSTDTQYF. CDR3 bases: TGTGCCAGCAGCCCACTATTACTAAGCACAGATACGCAGTATTTT.

This clone was seen once. This chain uses TRBV11-2 with TRBJ1-5, with D possibly being TRBD1 (5 bases). Germline lookup yields CDR1 SGHAT and CDR2 FQNNGV. V was clipped by 6 bases and J by 4 bases, with 16 bases between them. The CDR3 runs to 15 residues. CDR3 DNA: TGTGCCAGCAGTCTTGGGTTAGGGGAAAATCAGCCCCAGCATTTT. It codes for CASSLGLGENQPQHF.

The chain couples TRBV6-6 to TRBJ1-5; D gene uncertain. The CDR3 covers 12 residues. The germline V gene encodes CDR1 MNHNY and CDR2 SVGAGI (reference sequence). The ends were cut back, 4 bases at V and 4 bases at J, with 5 bases in the middle. CDR3 sequence: CASSWENQPQHF. CDR3 nucleotide sequence: TGTGCCAGCAGTTGGGAGAATCAGCCCCAGCATTTT.

The V and J genes are TRBV29-1 and TRBJ2-1, with TRBD1 identical over 7 bases. Germline CDR1 SQVTM, CDR2 ANQGSEA. This CDR3 has 14 residues. V shed 7 bases and J 0 bases; nucleotides not matched to a gene: 6. This CDR3 reads CSGTTGTSYNEQFF. Here the CDR3 DNA reads TGCAGCGGGACGACAGGGACCTCCTACAATGAGCAGTTCTTC.

The chain combines TRBV4-1 with TRBJ2-1; 13 bases fit TRBD2. Per the germline V gene, CDR1 is MGHRA and CDR2 is YSYEKL. The CDR3 length is 17 residues. V dropped 2 bases and J dropped 8; count of bases not matched to a gene: 9. CDR3 sequence: CASSQLLLAGGPHEQFF. In DNA, the CDR3 is TGCGCCAGCAGCCAACTATTACTAGCGGGAGGGCCCCATGAGCAGTTCTTC.

V gene TRBV5-4 combines with J gene TRBJ2-1; 10 nucleotides match TRBD2. In germline, CDR1 is SGHNT, CDR2 YYREEE (reference sequence). V shed 3 bases and J 3 bases; nucleotides not matched to a gene: 6. CDR3 length equals 16 residues. The CDR3 spells CASSSPLAGDYNEQFF. The CDR3 coding sequence is TGTGCCAGCAGCTCCCCCCTAGCGGGGGACTACAATGAGCAGTTCTTC.

V and J are TRBV6-4 and TRBJ1-5; D gene ambiguous. The V and J ends lost 2 bases and 2 bases respectively, with 10 bases between them. The germline V gene encodes CDR1 MRHNA and CDR2 SNTAGT. The CDR3 is 15 amino acids. The CDR3 sequence: CASSDAREGNQPQHF. The CDR3 nucleotides read TGTGCCAGCAGTGACGCAAGAGAGGGCAATCAGCCCCAGCATTTT.

The gene calls are TRBV5-1 and TRBJ1-1; the D is unclear. V was shortened by 2 bases and J by 0 bases, with 11 bases between the two germline ends. The CDR3 runs 15 residues. Germline CDR1 reads SGHRS; CDR2 reads YFSETQ. This chain's CDR3 is CASSFRGVVNTEAFF. DNA for the CDR3: TGCGCCAGCAGCTTCCGCGGGGTCGTGAACACTGAAGCTTTCTTT.

In the case of this clone: Relative to the germline gene, one junction end is altered; a read error may explain this. The chain uses TRBV6-1 and TRBJ2-7; 7 bases fit TRBD1. Germline CDR1 MNHNS, CDR2 SASEGT. The CDR3 contains 14 residues. The CDR3 sequence: CAGRRRDSSYEQYF. DNA of the CDR3: TGTGCCGGCAGGCGCCGGGACAGCTCCTACGAGCAGTACTTC.

The chain joins TRBV28 to TRBJ1-1; D may be TRBD1 (5 bases). The germline gives CDR1 MDHEN, CDR2 SYDVKM. The V end was cut by 8 bases, the J end by 1 base, with 11 bases between. The CDR3 is 13 amino acids. CDR3 DNA sequence: TGTGCCAGCTCCGGGGGGACGAACACTGAAGCTTTCTTT. Residues: CASSGGTNTEAFF. The variable domain in full, with the rest retrieved from reference TRBV28 and TRBJ1-1, is DVKVTQSSRYLVKRTGEKVFLECVQDMDHENMFWYRQDPGLGLRLIYFSYDVKMKEKGDIPEGYSVSREKKERFSLILESASTNQTSMYLCASSGGTNTEAFFGQGTRLTVV.

The V call is TRBV18, the J call TRBJ1-5, with 7 bases lining up with TRBD1. The CDR3 has 17 residues. V was pared by 2 bases and J by 7 bases, with 14 bases of the junction left unmatched. CDR1 KGHSH and CDR2 LQKENI come from the germline V gene. CDR3 protein: CASSPGRPGGPSQPQHF. The CDR3 DNA reads as TGTGCCAGCTCACCAGGCCGGCCAGGGGGACCATCCCAGCCCCAGCATTTT.

The chain has TRBV6-5 and TRBJ1-1; weak D call: TRBD1 (5 bases). Germline V gives CDR1 MNHEY, CDR2 SVGAGI. The CDR3 is 13 amino acids. With 6 bases removed from V and 7 bases from J, the gap between germline ends came to 15 bases. The CDR3 nucleotides are TGTGCCAGCAGCCGGCACGACAGTGTTGAAGCTTTCTTT. Encoded protein: CASSRHDSVEAFF.

V gene TRBV27 combines with J gene TRBJ2-7, with TRBD1 identical over 11 bases. The CDR3 covers 15 residues. Germline V lookup: CDR1 MNHEY, CDR2 SMNVEV (reference sequence). Trimming took 3 bases from V and 4 from J; bases not matched to a gene: 5. CDR3 nucleotide sequence: TGTGCCAGCAGTTTGGTAGGGACAGGGGGTTACGAGCAGTACTTC. This gives the protein CASSLVGTGGYEQYF.

This chain uses TRBV11-2 with TRBJ2-1, with TRBD2 matching over 11 bases. The CDR3 loop spans 16 amino acids. CDR1 SGHAT and CDR2 FQNNGV come from the germline V gene. Trimming removed 3 bases from V and 4 bases from J; junction bases left unmatched: 5. CDR3 nucleotide sequence: TGTGCCAGCAGCTTCGGGCTAGCGGGGGGATACAATGAGCAGTTCTTC. As protein: CASSFGLAGGYNEQFF.

The CDR3 here is CASRPTGGGTEAFF. In nucleotides, the CDR3 is TGTGCCAGCAGACCTACAGGGGGCGGCACTGAAGCTTTCTTT. The chain combines TRBV7-8 with TRBJ1-1; 9 positions match TRBD1. The CDR3 totals 14 residues. Germline V CDR1 and CDR2: SGHVS, FQNEAQ. V lost 6 bases, J lost 4 bases, and 6 bases stayed unmatched.

The V gene is TRBV7-8, the J gene TRBJ2-1; 7 bases are a match to TRBD2. V lost 3 bases to trimming and J lost 7 bases; unmatched junction nucleotides: 6. This CDR3 spans 14 amino acids. In germline, CDR1 is SGHVS, CDR2 FQNEAQ. In DNA, the CDR3 is TGTGCCAGCAGCTTGGCGGGAGCCTCGAATGAGCAGTTCTTC. As protein: CASSLAGASNEQFF.

This clone came up a few times. V is TRBV11-2 and J is TRBJ2-7; TRBD1 matches 7 bases. The CDR3 totals 13 residues. Germline CDR1 SGHAT, CDR2 FQNNGV. V lost 0 bases and J lost 4; bases outside the gene matches: 0. CDR3 protein: CASSLEQGYEQYF. For the CDR3, the DNA is TGTGCCAGCAGCTTAGAACAGGGGTACGAGCAGTACTTC.

The table lists this clone with a count of one. This chain connects TRBV6-5 to TRBJ2-7; 10 nucleotides align to TRBD1. The CDR3 runs to 15 residues. J lost 2 bases, V lost 4 bases, and 5 bases had no gene match. Per the germline V gene, CDR1 is MNHEY and CDR2 is SVGAGI. The CDR3 spells CASSSTGGTTYEQYF. As DNA, the CDR3 is TGTGCCAGCAGTTCGACAGGGGGCACAACCTACGAGCAGTACTTC.